Sequencing of this T cell receptor beta chain was carried out in a study of immune heterogeneity within non-small cell lung tumors. General study results and limits: Correlation analysis showed that local T-cell clonality was moderately but significantly associated with local tumor mutational burden (R 0.3 to 0.4). Multiple tumor sites within a patient showed recurrence of identical dominant CDR3 beta clonotypes; site-unique high-frequency clones were present as well. Most high-frequency T-cell receptor beta clonotypes were specific to a single patient.

Per germline, CDR1 SGHRS and CDR2 YFSETQ. This CDR3 has 16 residues. V was clipped by 0 bases and J by 4 bases; unmatched bases: 2. About this clonotype: What it recognizes is unknown.

At around 600 ng per sample, bulk tumor genomic DNA provided the template. During surgery, each primary tumor gave multiple biopsies spaced as far apart as possible. Patients underwent curative surgery for untreated, newly diagnosed non-small cell lung cancer. A first 10-cycle multiplex round used 32 V-gene and 13 J-gene primers on TCR beta CDR3. From the multiplex PCR reads, TCRdb called clonotypes with MiXCR, one entry per CDR3 protein. The top ten hold around 16% of the sample, which has approximately 2,900 distinct CDR3 sequences, approximately 24% seen once. The TCR sequence derives from a female donor with non-small cell lung cancer. The specimen was lung tumor tissue. The rearrangement links TRBV5-1 to TRBJ2-5, with 14 bases matching TRBD2. In DNA form, the CDR3 reads TGCGCCAGCAGCTTGGAGGGACTAGCGGGAGTAGAGACCCAGTACTTC. Translation: CASSLEGLAGVETQYF.